This section outlines one TCR beta chain sequence together with its context. The antigen remains undetermined. The record originates from a study of cytomegalovirus exposure and HLA in healthy donors. The overall study: The same platform as the approximately 730 first-cohort repertoires was used for the 95 to 150 validation repertoires, a later analysis reported. Study results and caveats: According to a subsequent analysis, TCR clusters identified in the first cohort showed a tendency to co-occur across the 100 to 150 validation repertoires.

Sequenced by immunoSEQ multiplex PCR; TCRdb stores in-frame clones only, minus some. Here the sample spans approximately 270,000 clones, 85% to 90% being singletons. This CDR3 region has 15 residues. CDR1 is KGHSH and CDR2 is LQKENI in the germline V gene. Trimming shortened V by 0 bases and J by 3 bases, and 12 bases separated the two germline ends. This chain joins TRBV18 and TRBJ2-7, with D maybe TRBD2 (5 bases). The sample comprised PBMCs. The source of this sequence is a woman between 18 and 30 years old in good health and CMV-seronegative. CDR3: CASSPPTVEGYEQYF. Here the CDR3 DNA reads TGTGCCAGCTCACCACCCACAGTCGAGGGCTACGAGCAGTACTTC.